Listed below are T cell receptor beta chains from one sample, sequenced in a study of TIL therapy for anti-PD-1-resistant metastatic lung cancer. The data were produced by immunoSEQ multiplex PCR, yet TCRdb's version contains in-frame clones alone and is incomplete. The repertoire has over 15,000 clones, about 79% of them found once; the top ten carry approximately 7%. The source was blood, collected at baseline. These receptors were taken from a person aged 25 to 85 with non-small cell lung cancer. CDR3s include the opening cysteine and the closing phenylalanine or tryptophan. The D gene is left open where the match is weak. Clone size is shown for a subset of rows, as once, few, many or a class of expanded clone.

CDR3 protein: CASSLVSPSPGNTIYF
CDR3 DNA: TGTGCCAGCAGCTTAGTTTCCCCATCGCCTGGAAACACCATATATTTT
clone size: few
D gene: .
V gene: TRBV7-6
J gene: TRBJ1-3

CDR3 protein: CASGLVGTSSGYTF
CDR3 DNA: TGTGCTAGTGGTTTGGTCGGCACGTCTAGCGGCTACACCTTC
clone size: .
D gene: .
V gene: TRBV12-5
J gene: TRBJ1-2

CDR3 protein: CASSQLGPTKNIQYF
CDR3 DNA: TGCGCCAGCAGCCAATTGGGACCGACCAAAAACATTCAGTACTTC
clone size: .
D gene: .
V gene: TRBV4-3
J gene: TRBJ2-4

CDR3 protein: CASSPIGVLSSYNEQFF
CDR3 DNA: TGTGCCAGCTCACCAATTGGGGTTTTAAGCTCCTACAATGAGCAGTTCTTC
clone size: .
D gene: .
V gene: TRBV18
J gene: TRBJ2-1

CDR3 protein: CASRTNQGPETQYF
CDR3 DNA: TGTGCCAGCAGGACGAACCAGGGGCCGGAGACCCAGTACTTC
clone size: .
D gene: .
V gene: TRBV6-5
J gene: TRBJ2-5

CDR3 protein: CASSQRDRVWPQHF
CDR3 DNA: TGTGCCAGCTCCCAACGGGACAGGGTATGGCCCCAGCATTTT
clone size: .
D gene: TRBD1
V gene: TRBV18
J gene: TRBJ1-5

CDR3 protein: CASSPGTGARTDTQYF
CDR3 DNA: TGTGCCAGCAGTCCCGGGACAGGGGCCCGCACAGATACGCAGTATTTT
clone size: .
D gene: TRBD1
V gene: TRBV27
J gene: TRBJ2-3

CDR3 protein: CASSMYPGLVLNEQFF
CDR3 DNA: TGTGCCAGTAGTATGTATCCAGGACTAGTCCTGAATGAGCAGTTCTTC
clone size: once
D gene: TRBD2
V gene: TRBV19
J gene: TRBJ2-1

CDR3 protein: CASRSGSAYEQYF
CDR3 DNA: TGCGCCAGCCGGTCGGGTTCGGCCTACGAGCAGTACTTC
clone size: .
D gene: .
V gene: TRBV5-1
J gene: TRBJ2-7

CDR3 protein: CASSYTWDRVWEQFF
CDR3 DNA: TGTGCCAGCAGTTACACCTGGGACAGGGTCTGGGAGCAGTTCTTC
clone size: once
D gene: TRBD1
V gene: TRBV6-5
J gene: TRBJ2-1

CDR3 protein: CASRGVGTAYGYTF
CDR3 DNA: TGTGCCAGCAGGGGTGTCGGGACAGCCTATGGCTACACCTTC
clone size: .
D gene: TRBD1
V gene: TRBV6-5
J gene: TRBJ1-2

CDR3 protein: CASSLGTASSGYGYTF
CDR3 DNA: TGTGCCAGCAGCTTAGGGACAGCGTCATCGGGGTATGGCTACACCTTC
clone size: .
D gene: TRBD1
V gene: TRBV5-5
J gene: TRBJ1-2

CDR3 protein: CATSRDFGGRDGYTF
CDR3 DNA: TGTGCCACCAGCAGAGATTTCGGGGGTCGGGATGGCTACACCTTC
clone size: .
D gene: .
V gene: TRBV15
J gene: TRBJ1-2

CDR3 protein: CASSVQGRSSSPLHF
CDR3 DNA: TGTGCCAGCAGTGTGCAGGGGAGGTCGAGTTCACCCCTCCACTTT
clone size: few
D gene: .
V gene: TRBV2
J gene: TRBJ1-6

CDR3 protein: CASSVGLARMGTDTQYF
CDR3 DNA: TGTGCCAGCAGCGTAGGACTAGCCAGGATGGGGACAGATACGCAGTATTTT
clone size: once
D gene: TRBD2
V gene: TRBV9
J gene: TRBJ2-3

CDR3 protein: CSVEVGATLSNEQYF
CDR3 DNA: TGCAGCGTTGAGGTGGGCGCGACCCTCTCCAACGAGCAGTACTTC
clone size: .
D gene: .
V gene: TRBV29-1
J gene: TRBJ2-7

CDR3 protein: CASSHSASGRTVNTGELFF
CDR3 DNA: TGCGCCAGCAGCCATTCGGCTAGCGGGAGGACCGTGAACACCGGGGAGCTGTTTTTT
clone size: medium-sized
D gene: TRBD2
V gene: TRBV4-1
J gene: TRBJ2-2

CDR3 protein: CSVGLARAYNEQFF
CDR3 DNA: TGCAGCGTTGGGTTAGCGCGGGCCTACAATGAGCAGTTCTTC
clone size: .
D gene: .
V gene: TRBV29-1
J gene: TRBJ2-1

CDR3 protein: CASSYTGQGNTEAFF
CDR3 DNA: TGTGCCAGCAGTTATACGGGACAGGGGAACACTGAAGCTTTCTTT
clone size: .
D gene: TRBD1
V gene: TRBV6-5
J gene: TRBJ1-1

CDR3 protein: CASSSLTGSYEQYF
CDR3 DNA: TGCGCCAGCAGCTCGCTGACAGGCTCCTACGAGCAGTACTTC
clone size: .
D gene: .
V gene: TRBV5-1
J gene: TRBJ2-7

CDR3 protein: CASSVRGESYGYTF
CDR3 DNA: TGTGCCAGCAGTGTAAGGGGGGAGAGCTATGGCTACACCTTC
clone size: once
D gene: .
V gene: TRBV2
J gene: TRBJ1-2

CDR3 protein: CASTPLALSSYEQYF
CDR3 DNA: TGTGCCAGCACGCCGCTAGCTTTGAGCTCCTACGAGCAGTACTTC
clone size: .
D gene: .
V gene: TRBV11-2
J gene: TRBJ2-7

CDR3 protein: CASSPTGYSYNEQFF
CDR3 DNA: TGTGCCAGCTCACCGACAGGTTACTCCTACAATGAGCAGTTCTTC
clone size: few
D gene: .
V gene: TRBV18
J gene: TRBJ2-1

CDR3 protein: CASSYSETQNTEAFF
CDR3 DNA: TGTGCCAGCAGTTACTCGGAAACACAGAACACTGAAGCTTTCTTT
clone size: once
D gene: .
V gene: TRBV6-5
J gene: TRBJ1-1

CDR3 protein: CASSEEGMVTEAFF
CDR3 DNA: TGTGCCAGCAGTGAAGAGGGGATGGTCACTGAAGCTTTCTTT
clone size: .
D gene: .
V gene: TRBV2
J gene: TRBJ1-1

CDR3 protein: CASSLGTWGSSPLHF
CDR3 DNA: TGTGCCAGCAGCTTGGGAACTTGGGGCAGTTCACCCCTCCACTTT
clone size: .
D gene: .
V gene: TRBV5-8
J gene: TRBJ1-6

CDR3 protein: CASSSSGSRGRGYTF
CDR3 DNA: TGTGCCAGCAGTTCCAGCGGGAGCAGGGGGCGAGGCTACACCTTC
clone size: few
D gene: TRBD1
V gene: TRBV28
J gene: TRBJ1-2

CDR3 protein: CASSPHSSSGNTIYF
CDR3 DNA: TGTGCCAGCAGCCCCCACTCTAGCTCTGGAAACACCATATATTTT
clone size: .
D gene: .
V gene: TRBV7-2
J gene: TRBJ1-3

CDR3 protein: CASSERGGSYTEAFF
CDR3 DNA: TGTGCCAGCAGTGAACGTGGGGGGAGTTACACTGAAGCTTTCTTT
clone size: .
D gene: .
V gene: TRBV6-1
J gene: TRBJ1-1

CDR3 protein: CASSYSGHTYEQYF
CDR3 DNA: TGTGCCAGCAGTTACTCGGGACATACCTACGAGCAGTACTTC
clone size: once
D gene: .
V gene: TRBV6-5
J gene: TRBJ2-7

CDR3 protein: CASSLAGGREEKLFF
CDR3 DNA: TGCGCCAGCAGCTTGGCCGGGGGCAGGGAGGAAAAACTGTTTTTT
clone size: .
D gene: .
V gene: TRBV5-1
J gene: TRBJ1-4

CDR3 protein: CASRRILAEYYNEQFF
CDR3 DNA: TGCGCCAGCAGGCGGATACTAGCGGAGTACTACAATGAGCAGTTCTTC
clone size: .
D gene: TRBD2
V gene: TRBV5-1
J gene: TRBJ2-1

CDR3 protein: CAWSVGIHSPEAFF
CDR3 DNA: TGTGCCTGGAGTGTGGGAATCCATAGCCCTGAAGCTTTCTTT
clone size: once
D gene: .
V gene: TRBV30
J gene: TRBJ1-1

CDR3 protein: CASSPDGTPVYGYTF
CDR3 DNA: TGTGCCAGCAGCCCAGACGGGACACCAGTCTATGGCTACACCTTC
clone size: .
D gene: .
V gene: TRBV6-5
J gene: TRBJ1-2

CDR3 protein: CASSTSYGQGSSGANVLTF
CDR3 DNA: TGTGCCAGTAGTACCTCATACGGACAGGGAAGCAGTGGGGCCAACGTCCTGACTTTC
clone size: .
D gene: TRBD1
V gene: TRBV19
J gene: TRBJ2-6

CDR3 protein: CASSAGQVSNTEAFF
CDR3 DNA: TGTGCCAGCAGCGCAGGACAGGTTTCGAACACTGAAGCTTTCTTT
clone size: once
D gene: TRBD1
V gene: TRBV27
J gene: TRBJ1-1

CDR3 protein: CASSLDGSPLHF
CDR3 DNA: TGTGCCAGCAGCTTAGATGGATCACCCCTCCACTTT
clone size: .
D gene: .
V gene: TRBV11-1
J gene: TRBJ1-6

CDR3 protein: CASSIVEGGRKNIQYF
CDR3 DNA: TGTGCCAGTAGTATTGTTGAGGGAGGACGAAAAAACATTCAGTACTTC
clone size: .
D gene: .
V gene: TRBV19
J gene: TRBJ2-4

CDR3 protein: CASSPGWNTEAFF
CDR3 DNA: TGTGCCAGCAGTCCAGGGTGGAACACTGAAGCTTTCTTT
clone size: .
D gene: .
V gene: TRBV27
J gene: TRBJ1-1

CDR3 protein: CASSLAPTGVYYGYTF
CDR3 DNA: TGTGCCAGCAGCCTAGCCCCGACAGGGGTTTACTATGGCTACACCTTC
clone size: .
D gene: TRBD1
V gene: TRBV11-2
J gene: TRBJ1-2

CDR3 protein: CASSHDRVGGYTF
CDR3 DNA: TGCGCCAGCAGCCACGACAGGGTGGGGGGCTACACCTTC
clone size: .
D gene: TRBD1
V gene: TRBV5-1
J gene: TRBJ1-2

CDR3 protein: CASSQDLTGEHEQYF
CDR3 DNA: TGCGCCAGCAGCCAAGATCTGACAGGGGAACACGAGCAGTACTTC
clone size: medium-sized
D gene: TRBD1
V gene: TRBV4-3
J gene: TRBJ2-7

CDR3 protein: CASSFLAGGFDTQYF
CDR3 DNA: TGTGCCAGCAGTTTTCTAGCGGGAGGTTTTGATACGCAGTATTTT
clone size: .
D gene: TRBD2
V gene: TRBV6-5
J gene: TRBJ2-3

CDR3 protein: CASSQDQGPYGYTF
CDR3 DNA: TGTGCCAGCAGCCAAGATCAGGGTCCTTATGGCTACACCTTC
clone size: once
D gene: .
V gene: TRBV3-1/TRBV3-2
J gene: TRBJ1-2

CDR3 protein: CASSLGGGLAGETQYF
CDR3 DNA: TGTGCCAGCAGCTTAGGTGGAGGCCTGGCGGGGGAGACCCAGTACTTC
clone size: .
D gene: .
V gene: TRBV7-9
J gene: TRBJ2-5

CDR3 protein: CASSLDVGTGAGEKLFF
CDR3 DNA: TGTGCCAGCAGCTTAGATGTCGGGACAGGGGCAGGTGAAAAACTGTTTTTT
clone size: .
D gene: TRBD1
V gene: TRBV7-9
J gene: TRBJ1-4

CDR3 protein: CASSLGRGARPAQPQHF
CDR3 DNA: TGTGCCAGCAGCTTGGGTAGGGGGGCCCGCCCGGCTCAGCCCCAGCATTTT
clone size: .
D gene: .
V gene: TRBV5-6
J gene: TRBJ1-5

CDR3 protein: CASMGQITGELFF
CDR3 DNA: TGTGCCAGCATGGGACAGATCACCGGGGAGCTGTTTTTT
clone size: .
D gene: TRBD1
V gene: TRBV12-3/TRBV12-4
J gene: TRBJ2-2

CDR3 protein: CASSRRGSTDTQYF
CDR3 DNA: TGTGCCAGCTCACGGCGCGGGAGCACAGATACGCAGTATTTT
clone size: once
D gene: .
V gene: TRBV18
J gene: TRBJ2-3

CDR3 protein: CASSLSGTGELFF
CDR3 DNA: TGTGCCAGCAGCTTATCCGGCACCGGGGAGCTGTTTTTT
clone size: .
D gene: .
V gene: TRBV7-2
J gene: TRBJ2-2

CDR3 protein: CASSEAAGRADTQYF
CDR3 DNA: TGTGCCAGCAGTGAAGCGGCGGGGCGGGCAGATACGCAGTATTTT
clone size: .
D gene: .
V gene: TRBV2
J gene: TRBJ2-3

CDR3 protein: CASGGTGTGYTF
CDR3 DNA: TGTGCCAGCGGAGGGACAGGGACTGGCTACACCTTC
clone size: .
D gene: TRBD1
V gene: TRBV6-6
J gene: TRBJ1-2

CDR3 protein: CSVDVTGGTEAFF
CDR3 DNA: TGCAGCGTTGACGTAACAGGGGGCACTGAAGCTTTCTTT
clone size: .
D gene: TRBD1
V gene: TRBV29-1
J gene: TRBJ1-1

CDR3 protein: CASSYSGSSYNEQFF
CDR3 DNA: TGTGCCAGCAGTTACTCAGGGAGCTCCTACAATGAGCAGTTCTTC
clone size: .
D gene: .
V gene: TRBV6-2/TRBV6-3
J gene: TRBJ2-1

CDR3 protein: CASSVGSAAKNYGYTF
CDR3 DNA: TGTGCCAGCAGCGTAGGGAGTGCGGCTAAGAACTATGGCTACACCTTC
clone size: once
D gene: .
V gene: TRBV9
J gene: TRBJ1-2

CDR3 protein: CASSQDLETGSIKSEQYF
CDR3 DNA: TGTGCCAGCAGCCAAGATCTGGAGACAGGGTCAATTAAGTCCGAGCAGTACTTC
clone size: .
D gene: TRBD1
V gene: TRBV3-1/TRBV3-2
J gene: TRBJ2-7

CDR3 protein: CAISDPGKGFQYEQYF
CDR3 DNA: TGTGCCATCAGTGACCCTGGGAAAGGGTTTCAATACGAGCAGTACTTC
clone size: .
D gene: .
V gene: TRBV10-3
J gene: TRBJ2-7

CDR3 protein: CAWSARGLAGNEQFF
CDR3 DNA: TGTGCCTGGAGTGCAAGGGGACTAGCGGGCAATGAGCAGTTCTTC
clone size: .
D gene: TRBD2
V gene: TRBV30
J gene: TRBJ2-1

CDR3 protein: CSVERRGGGTGELFF
CDR3 DNA: TGCAGCGTTGAGAGGCGGGGAGGGGGCACCGGGGAGCTGTTTTTT
clone size: .
D gene: .
V gene: TRBV29-1
J gene: TRBJ2-2